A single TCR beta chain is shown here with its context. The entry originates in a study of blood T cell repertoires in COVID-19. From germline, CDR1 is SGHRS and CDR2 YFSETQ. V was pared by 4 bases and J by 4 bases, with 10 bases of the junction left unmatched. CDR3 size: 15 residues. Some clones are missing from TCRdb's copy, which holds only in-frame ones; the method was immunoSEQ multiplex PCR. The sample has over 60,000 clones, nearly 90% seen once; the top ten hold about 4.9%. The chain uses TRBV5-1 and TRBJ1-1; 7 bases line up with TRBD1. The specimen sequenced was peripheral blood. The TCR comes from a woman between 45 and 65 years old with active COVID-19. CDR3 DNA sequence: TGCGCCAGCAGCCAACAACAGGGGTTGGGCACTGAAGCTTTCTTT. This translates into CASSQQQGLGTEAFF. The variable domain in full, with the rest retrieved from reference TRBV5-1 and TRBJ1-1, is KAGVTQTPRYLIKTRGQQVTLSCSPISGHRSVSWYQQTPGQGLQFLFEYFSETQRNKGNFPGRFSGRQFSNSRSEMNVSTLELGDSALYLCASSQQQGLGTEAFFGQGTRLTVV.